This T cell receptor (beta chain) was found in a study of brain T cells in children with intractable seizures. Regarding the study as a whole: Only CDR3 sequence similarity suggested viral specificity, without known HCMV serostatus. Pre-surgery blood may have been undersampled, hiding some clones.

Profiling relied on immunoSEQ multiplex PCR, and the TCRdb table lists in-frame clones only, not all of them. This sample has some 80,000 clones, with 91% found just once. On this clone: Its antigen is currently unknown.

At least one anti-epileptic drug was given before surgery. This CDR3 is built from 13 residues. In germline, CDR1 is SGHAT, CDR2 FQNNGV. Trimming took 4 bases from V and 0 from J, leaving 6 bases between them. J is TRBJ1-1 and V is TRBV11-2; D is uncertain. The source was peripheral blood, collected at surgery. The receptor comes from a girl aged 2-10 years with Rasmussen encephalitis and intractable seizures. CDR3 nucleotides: TGTGCCAGCAGCTCCAGGATGAACACTGAAGCTTTCTTT. It encodes CASSSRMNTEAFF.